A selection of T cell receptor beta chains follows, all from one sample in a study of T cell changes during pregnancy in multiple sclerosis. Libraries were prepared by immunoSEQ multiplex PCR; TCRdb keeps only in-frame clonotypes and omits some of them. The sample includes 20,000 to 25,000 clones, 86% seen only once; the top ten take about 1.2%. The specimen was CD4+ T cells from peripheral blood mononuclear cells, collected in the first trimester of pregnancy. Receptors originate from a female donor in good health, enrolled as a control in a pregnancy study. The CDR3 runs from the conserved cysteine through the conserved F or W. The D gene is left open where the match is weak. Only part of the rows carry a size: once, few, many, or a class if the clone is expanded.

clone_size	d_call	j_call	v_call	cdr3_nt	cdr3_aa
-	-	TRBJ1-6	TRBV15	TGTGCCACCAGCAGAGAACGGGGAAATCAATTCAATTCACCCCTCCACTTT	CATSRERGNQFNSPLHF
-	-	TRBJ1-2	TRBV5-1	TGCGCCAGCAGCTTGCGCCCAGGGGCTGGCTATGGCTACACCTTC	CASSLRPGAGYGYTF
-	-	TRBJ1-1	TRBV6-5	TGTGCCAGCAGTAGGGGCGTGAACACTGAAGCTTTCTTT	CASSRGVNTEAFF
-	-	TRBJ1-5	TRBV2	TGTGCCAGCAGTGGCCAGTTATTTAATAGCAATCAGCCCCAGCATTTT	CASSGQLFNSNQPQHF
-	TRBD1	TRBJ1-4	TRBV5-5	TGTGCCAGCAGCTTCAGGGGGAGAACTAATGAAAAACTGTTTTTT	CASSFRGRTNEKLFF
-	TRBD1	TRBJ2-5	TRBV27	TGTGCCAGCAGGGTACAGGGGGCGGAGACCCAGTACTTC	CASRVQGAETQYF
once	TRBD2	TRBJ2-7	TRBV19	TGTGCCAGTACCGCAATACTAGCGTTTGATTCCTACGAGCAGTACTTC	CASTAILAFDSYEQYF
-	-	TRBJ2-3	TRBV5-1	TGCGCCAGCAGCTTGGTAGTGGGGAGTCCGCAGTATTTT	CASSLVVGSPQYF
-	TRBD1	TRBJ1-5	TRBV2	TGTGCCAGCAGTGAAACAGGGGGGGATCAGCCCCAGCATTTT	CASSETGGDQPQHF
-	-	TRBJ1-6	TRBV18	TGTGCCAGCTCACCTATACAGGGTACTAGCTCCTATAATTCACCCCTCCACTTT	CASSPIQGTSSYNSPLHF
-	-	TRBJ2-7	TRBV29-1	TGCAGCGTTGTAGGGACATACGAGCAGTACTTC	CSVVGTYEQYF
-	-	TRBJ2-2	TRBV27	TGTGCCAGCAGTCAAGCAGGGGACACCGGGGAGCTGTTTTTT	CASSQAGDTGELFF
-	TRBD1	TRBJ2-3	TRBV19	TGTGCCAGTAGTATAGGGGCCTCAGGGACAGGTACGCAGTATTTT	CASSIGASGTGTQYF
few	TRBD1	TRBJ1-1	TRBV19	TGTGCCAGTACGTCGACAGGGGGTAGGACTGAAGCTTTCTTT	CASTSTGGRTEAFF
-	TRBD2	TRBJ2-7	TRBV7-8	TGTGCCAGCAGCCCAAATCGGGGGGTATGGTACGAGCAGTACTTC	CASSPNRGVWYEQYF
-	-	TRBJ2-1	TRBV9	TGTGCCAGCAGCACCCGACTAGTGAATGAGCAGTTCTTC	CASSTRLVNEQFF
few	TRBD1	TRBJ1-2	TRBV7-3	TGTGCCAGCAGCGCGGGACAGGGGGGTGGCTACACCTTC	CASSAGQGGGYTF
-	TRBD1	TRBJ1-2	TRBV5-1	TGCGCCAGCAGCTTGGTACAGGGGGAGGACCTCTACACCTTC	CASSLVQGEDLYTF
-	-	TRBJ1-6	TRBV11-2	TGTGCCAGCAGCCCCTGGACGGGAAATAATTCACCCCTCCACTTT	CASSPWTGNNSPLHF
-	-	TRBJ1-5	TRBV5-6	TGTGCCAGCAGCTACTACAGGGTTAATCAGCCCCAGCATTTT	CASSYYRVNQPQHF
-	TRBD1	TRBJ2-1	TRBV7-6	TGTGCCAGCAGCTTAGGATCGGGACAGGCGGACAATGAGCAGTTCTTC	CASSLGSGQADNEQFF
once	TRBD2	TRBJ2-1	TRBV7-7	TGTGCCAGCAGCCCGACTAGCGGGGCAAGGCATGAGCAGTTCTTC	CASSPTSGARHEQFF
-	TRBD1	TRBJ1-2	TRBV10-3	TGTGCCATCAGTGAAGGCGGGACAGTCAACTATGGCTACACCTTC	CAISEGGTVNYGYTF
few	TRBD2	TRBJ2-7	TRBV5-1	TGCGCCAGCGGGGGGGGTAGCGGGAGCTCTTCCTACGAGCAGTACTTC	CASGGGSGSSSYEQYF
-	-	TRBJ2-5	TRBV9	TGTGCCAGCAGCGTAGGGGCAAAAGAGACCCAGTACTTC	CASSVGAKETQYF
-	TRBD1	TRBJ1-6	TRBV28	TGTGCCAGCATTCAAAGACAGGGGAATAATTCACCCCTCCACTTT	CASIQRQGNNSPLHF
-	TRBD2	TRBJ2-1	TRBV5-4	TGTGCCAGCACCATGGTAGGGCAGGGAGGGCATGAGCAGTTCTTC	CASTMVGQGGHEQFF
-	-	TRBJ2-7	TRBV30	TGTGCCTGGAGTATTCGCGGGTTCGGAAGCTCCTACGAGCAGTACTTC	CAWSIRGFGSSYEQYF
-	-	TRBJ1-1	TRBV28	TGTGCCAGCAGTCCCCCTACCGGGAGGAACACTGAAGCTTTCTTT	CASSPPTGRNTEAFF
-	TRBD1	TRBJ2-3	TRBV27	TGTGCCAGCAGTTTAGATCGAGGACAGGGCACAGATACGCAGTATTTT	CASSLDRGQGTDTQYF
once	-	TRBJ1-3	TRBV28	TGTGCCAGCAGTATCGGGGGGTCTGGAAACACCATATATTTT	CASSIGGSGNTIYF
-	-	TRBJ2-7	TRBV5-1	TGCGCCAGCAGCTTACCTGAGGGCCCAGGTCTGCGGATATACGAGCAGTACTTC	CASSLPEGPGLRIYEQYF
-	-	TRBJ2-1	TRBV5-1	TGCGCCAGCATGTCAGCGGGCCCGGACAATGAGCAGTTCTTC	CASMSAGPDNEQFF
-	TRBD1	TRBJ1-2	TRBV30	TGTGCCTGGAGTAAAAAAGCGGGACAGGGTAACTATGGCTACACCTTC	CAWSKKAGQGNYGYTF
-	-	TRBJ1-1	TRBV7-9	TGTGCCAGCAGCTCCGCAGCGATACTCACTGAAGCTTTCTTT	CASSSAAILTEAFF